This paragraph reports one T cell receptor (beta chain). TCRdb re-called the 5' RACE reads and catalogs CDR3 proteins one per entry, DNA excluded. In all, the sample yields about half a million distinct CDR3 sequences. The record originates from a study of T cells expressing NK-cell markers. The CDR3 runs 14 residues. CDR1 SGDLS and CDR2 YYNGEE come from the germline V gene. The sequencing sample was made of blood T cells: a sorted CD56 or NKG2C T cell subset, CD4+ or CD8+ T cells, or bulk PBMC T cells (not recorded which). The J gene is TRBJ2-3, the V gene TRBV9; TCRdb's D call of TRBD1 is untestable without DNA. The clonotype comes from a woman aged 50 to 60 in good health. The CDR3 loop is CASSDGGPTDTQYF.